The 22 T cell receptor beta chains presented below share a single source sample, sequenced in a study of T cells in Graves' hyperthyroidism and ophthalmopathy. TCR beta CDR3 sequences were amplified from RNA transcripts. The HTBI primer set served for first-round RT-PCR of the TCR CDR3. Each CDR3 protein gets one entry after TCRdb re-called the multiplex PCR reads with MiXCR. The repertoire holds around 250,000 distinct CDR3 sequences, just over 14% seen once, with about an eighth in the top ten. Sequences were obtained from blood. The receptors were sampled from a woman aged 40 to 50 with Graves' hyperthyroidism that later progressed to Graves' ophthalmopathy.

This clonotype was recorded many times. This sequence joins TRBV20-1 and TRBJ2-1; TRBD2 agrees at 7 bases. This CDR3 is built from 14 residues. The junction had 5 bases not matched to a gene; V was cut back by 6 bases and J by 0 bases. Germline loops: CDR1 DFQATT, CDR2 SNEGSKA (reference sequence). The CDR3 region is CSALLAGSYNEQFF. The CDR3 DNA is TGCAGTGCGCTCTTAGCGGGCTCCTACAATGAGCAGTTCTTC.

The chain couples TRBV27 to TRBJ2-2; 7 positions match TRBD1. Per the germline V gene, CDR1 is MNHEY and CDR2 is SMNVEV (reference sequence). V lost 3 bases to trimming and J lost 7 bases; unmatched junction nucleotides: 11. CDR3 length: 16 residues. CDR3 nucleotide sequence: TGTGCCAGCAGTTTGAAGGGGGCAGGGGTTGGCGGGGAGCTGTTTTTT. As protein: CASSLKGAGVGGELFF.

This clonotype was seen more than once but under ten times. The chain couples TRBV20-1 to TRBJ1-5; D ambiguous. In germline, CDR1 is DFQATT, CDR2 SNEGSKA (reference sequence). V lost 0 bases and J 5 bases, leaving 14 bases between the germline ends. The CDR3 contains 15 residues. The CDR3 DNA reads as TGCAGTGCTAGAGATATAATGAGGGCCTATCAGCCCCAGCATTTT. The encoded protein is CSARDIMRAYQPQHF.

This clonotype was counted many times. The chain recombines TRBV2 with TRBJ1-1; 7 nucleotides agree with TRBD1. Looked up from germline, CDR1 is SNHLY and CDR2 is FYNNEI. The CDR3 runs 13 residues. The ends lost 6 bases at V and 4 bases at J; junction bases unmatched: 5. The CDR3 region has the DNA TGTGCCAGCAGGGGCGACAGGGTCACTGAAGCTTTCTTT. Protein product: CASRGDRVTEAFF. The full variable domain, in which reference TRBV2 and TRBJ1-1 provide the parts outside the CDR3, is EPEVTQTPSHQVTQMGQEVILRCVPISNHLYFYWYRQILGQKVEFLVSFYNNEISEKSEIFDDQFSVERPDGSNFTLKIRSTKLEDSAMYFCASRGDRVTEAFFGQGTRLTVV.

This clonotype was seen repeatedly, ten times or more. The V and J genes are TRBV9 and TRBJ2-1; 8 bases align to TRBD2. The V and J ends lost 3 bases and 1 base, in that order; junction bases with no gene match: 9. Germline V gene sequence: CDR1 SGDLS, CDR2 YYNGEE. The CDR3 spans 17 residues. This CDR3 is CASSASRAGGSYNEQFF. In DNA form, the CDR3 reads TGTGCCAGCAGCGCCTCGAGGGCGGGAGGTTCCTACAATGAGCAGTTCTTC.

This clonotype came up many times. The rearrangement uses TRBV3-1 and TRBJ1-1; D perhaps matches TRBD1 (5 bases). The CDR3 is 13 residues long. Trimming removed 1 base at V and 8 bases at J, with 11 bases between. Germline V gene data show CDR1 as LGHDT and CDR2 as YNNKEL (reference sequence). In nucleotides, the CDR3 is TGTGCCAGCAGCCAAGGGGGGGGGGTGGAAGCTTTCTTT. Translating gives CASSQGGGVEAFF.

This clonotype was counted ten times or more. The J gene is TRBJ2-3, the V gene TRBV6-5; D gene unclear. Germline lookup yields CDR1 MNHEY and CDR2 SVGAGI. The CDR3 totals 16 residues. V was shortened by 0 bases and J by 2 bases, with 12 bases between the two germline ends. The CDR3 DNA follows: TGTGCCAGCAGTTACTCGAGCTGGGCCCTCACAGATACGCAGTATTTT. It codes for CASSYSSWALTDTQYF.

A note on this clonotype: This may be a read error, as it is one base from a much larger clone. The CDR3 sequence is CASSTRRGTNEQYF. CDR3 bases: TGTGCCAGCAGCACCCGCAGGGGGACAAATGAGCAGTACTTC. This chain joins TRBV9 and TRBJ2-1; 7 bases fit TRBD1. The DNA end is a closer match to TRBJ2-7, so the J assignment may be wrong. This CDR3 spans 14 amino acids. Germline loops: CDR1 SGDLS, CDR2 YYNGEE.

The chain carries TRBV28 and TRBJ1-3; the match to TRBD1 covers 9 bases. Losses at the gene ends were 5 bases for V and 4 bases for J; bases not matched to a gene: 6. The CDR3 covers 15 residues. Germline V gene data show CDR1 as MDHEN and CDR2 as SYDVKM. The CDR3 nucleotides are TGTGCCAGCAGTCCGGACAGGGGCATAGGAAACACCATATATTTT. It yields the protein CASSPDRGIGNTIYF.

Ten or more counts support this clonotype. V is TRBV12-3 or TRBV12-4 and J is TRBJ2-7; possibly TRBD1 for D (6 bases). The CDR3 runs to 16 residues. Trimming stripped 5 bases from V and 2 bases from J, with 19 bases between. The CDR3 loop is CASSQTKQGFPYEQYF. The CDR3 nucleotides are TGTGCCAGCAGTCAAACGAAACAGGGCTTTCCCTACGAGCAGTACTTC.

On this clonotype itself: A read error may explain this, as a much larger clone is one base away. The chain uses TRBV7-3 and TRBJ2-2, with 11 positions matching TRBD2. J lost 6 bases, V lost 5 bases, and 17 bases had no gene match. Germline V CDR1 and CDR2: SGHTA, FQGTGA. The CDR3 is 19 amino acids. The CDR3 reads CASSTRGVAGGPLAGELFF. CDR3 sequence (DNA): TGTGCCAGCAGCACACGGGGAGTAGCGGGAGGGCCCTTAGCCGGGGAGCTGTTTTTT.

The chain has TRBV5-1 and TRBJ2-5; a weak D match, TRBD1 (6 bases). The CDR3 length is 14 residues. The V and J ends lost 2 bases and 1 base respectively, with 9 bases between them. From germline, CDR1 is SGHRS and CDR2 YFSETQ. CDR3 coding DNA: TGCGCCAGCAGCTTTACAGGGTCCCAAGAGACCCAGTACTTC. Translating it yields CASSFTGSQETQYF.

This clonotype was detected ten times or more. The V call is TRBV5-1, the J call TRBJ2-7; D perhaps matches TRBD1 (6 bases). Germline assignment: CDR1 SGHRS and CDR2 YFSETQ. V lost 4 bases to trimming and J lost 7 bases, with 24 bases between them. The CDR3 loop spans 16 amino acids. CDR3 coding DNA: TGCGCCAGCAGCGGATACCGGGACACGGGCAGCTTGGAGCAGTACTTC. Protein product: CASSGYRDTGSLEQYF.

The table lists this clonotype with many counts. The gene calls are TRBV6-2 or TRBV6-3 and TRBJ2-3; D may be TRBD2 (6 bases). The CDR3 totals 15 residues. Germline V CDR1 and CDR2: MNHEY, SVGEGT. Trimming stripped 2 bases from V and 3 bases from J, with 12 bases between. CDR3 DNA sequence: TGTGCCAGCAGTTACGGGGGAGGAAATACAGATACGCAGTATTTT. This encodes CASSYGGGNTDTQYF.

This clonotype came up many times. CDR3 residues: CATSRDRTGGAQFF. The CDR3 region has the DNA TGTGCCACCAGCAGAGATCGGACGGGAGGAGCTCAGTTCTTC. The chain uses TRBV15 and TRBJ2-1, with 7 bases matching TRBD2. The length of the CDR3 is 14 residues. V gave up 0 bases and J gave up 13 bases; unmatched junction bases: 9. The germline CDR1 and CDR2 sequences are LNHNV and YYDKDF (reference sequence). The entire variable domain, with the rest obtained from reference TRBV15 and TRBJ2-1, is as follows: DAMVIQNPRYQVTQFGKPVTLSCSQTLNHNVMYWYQQKSSQAPKLLFHYYDKDFNNEADTPDNFQSRRPNTSFCFLDIRSPGLGDTAMYLCATSRDRTGGAQFFGPGTRLTVL.

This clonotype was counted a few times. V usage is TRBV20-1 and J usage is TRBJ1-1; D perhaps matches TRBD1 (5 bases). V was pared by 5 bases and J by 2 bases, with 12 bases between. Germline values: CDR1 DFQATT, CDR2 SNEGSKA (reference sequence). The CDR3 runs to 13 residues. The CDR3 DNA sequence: TGCAGTGCTGCAAGGGGCCCTAACACTGAAGCTTTCTTT. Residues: CSAARGPNTEAFF.

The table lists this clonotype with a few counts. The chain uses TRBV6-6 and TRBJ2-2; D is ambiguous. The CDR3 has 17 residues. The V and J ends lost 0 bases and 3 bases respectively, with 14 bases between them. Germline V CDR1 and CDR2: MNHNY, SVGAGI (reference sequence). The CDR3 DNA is TGTGCCAGCAGTTACTCGGTCATCTATAGGGACACCGGGGAGCTGTTTTTT. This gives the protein CASSYSVIYRDTGELFF.

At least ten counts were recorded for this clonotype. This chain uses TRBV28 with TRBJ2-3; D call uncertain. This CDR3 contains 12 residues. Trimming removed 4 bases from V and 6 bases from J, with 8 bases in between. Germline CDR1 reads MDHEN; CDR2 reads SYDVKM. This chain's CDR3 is CASSSRLDTQYF. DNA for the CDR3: TGTGCCAGCAGTTCTAGATTGGATACGCAGTATTTT.

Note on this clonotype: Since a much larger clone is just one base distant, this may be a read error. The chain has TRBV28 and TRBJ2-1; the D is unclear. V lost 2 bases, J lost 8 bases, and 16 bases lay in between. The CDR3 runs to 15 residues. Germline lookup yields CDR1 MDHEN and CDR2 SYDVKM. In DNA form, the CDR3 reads TGTGCCAGCAGTTTACCCCCGGCAGGAAACGATGAGCAGTTCTTC. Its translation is CASSLPPAGNDEQFF.

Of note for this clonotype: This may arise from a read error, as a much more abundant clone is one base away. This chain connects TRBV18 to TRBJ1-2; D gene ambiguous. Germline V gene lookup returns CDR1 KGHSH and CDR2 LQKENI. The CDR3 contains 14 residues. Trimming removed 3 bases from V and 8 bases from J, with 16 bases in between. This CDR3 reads CASSPRRYSEGYTF. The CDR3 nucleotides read TGTGCCAGCTCACCGAGGAGATACAGTGAAGGCTACACCTTC.

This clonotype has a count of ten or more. The CDR3 nucleotides read TGTGCCAGCAGCCCACAGATGACAGGGGTAGACACCATATATTTT. Its protein product is CASSPQMTGVDTIYF. V gene TRBV7-8 combines with J gene TRBJ1-3; 8 nucleotides align to TRBD1. This CDR3 is built from 15 residues. Trimming cost V 5 bases and J 8 bases; bases outside gene matches: 11. Germline V gene sequence: CDR1 SGHVS, CDR2 FQNEAQ.

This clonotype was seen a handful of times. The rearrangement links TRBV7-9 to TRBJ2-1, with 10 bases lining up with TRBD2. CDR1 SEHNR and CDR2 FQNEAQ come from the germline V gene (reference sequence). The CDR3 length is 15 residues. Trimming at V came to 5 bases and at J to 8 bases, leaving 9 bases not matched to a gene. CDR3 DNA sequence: TGTGCCAGCAGCCATCCTAGCGGGAGTCCCGATGAGCAGTTCTTC. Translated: CASSHPSGSPDEQFF.